Following are 9 T cell receptor beta chains from one sample sequenced in a study of blood T cell repertoires in COVID-19. The repertoire was sequenced with immunoSEQ multiplex PCR; TCRdb's copy has only in-frame clones and lacks some. The data show some 150,000 clones, with 76% seen just once and approximately 4.5% held by the top ten. Sequencing input: peripheral blood. The receptors were gathered from a woman of 80 years or more with active or convalescent COVID-19.

V is TRBV6-5 and J is TRBJ2-1; D remains ambiguous. CDR1 is MNHEY and CDR2 is SVGAGI in the germline V gene. The CDR3 contains 15 residues. V was cut by 6 bases and J by 0 bases, with 12 bases left in between. The CDR3 DNA reads as TGTGCCAGCAGACCCGATCTAAGCTCCTACAATGAGCAGTTCTTC. Amino acid sequence: CASRPDLSSYNEQFF.

This chain links TRBV19 with TRBJ2-1; TRBD2 aligns across 11 bases. The CDR3 is 14 amino acids. The trim removed 7 bases at V and 7 bases at J, leaving 6 bases unmatched. CDR1 and CDR2 from the germline V gene are LNHDA and SQIVND (reference sequence). The CDR3 loop reads CASNTGLAVNEQFF. The CDR3 DNA follows: TGTGCCAGTAATACGGGACTAGCGGTGAATGAGCAGTTCTTC.

The genes are TRBV19 and TRBJ2-2; 12 bases map to TRBD2. CDR1 is LNHDA, CDR2 SQIVND, per germline (reference sequence). The CDR3 runs 19 residues. J was trimmed by 2 bases and V by 2 bases; bases with no gene match: 9. The CDR3 protein is CASSISLAGGPVNTGELFF. The CDR3 DNA sequence: TGTGCCAGTAGTATATCCCTAGCGGGGGGGCCTGTCAACACCGGGGAGCTGTTTTTT.

The CDR3: CASRADRGNTGELFF. CDR3 bases: TGTGCCAGTAGGGCGGACAGGGGAAACACCGGGGAGCTGTTTTTT. The chain is built from TRBV19 and TRBJ2-2; the match to TRBD1 covers 9 bases. V dropped 6 bases and J dropped 2; count of bases not matched to a gene: 4. There are 15 residues in the CDR3. CDR1 is LNHDA, CDR2 SQIVND, per germline (reference sequence).

This clone was counted once. The genes are TRBV6-2 or TRBV6-3 and TRBJ2-1, with 10 bases lining up with TRBD1. After removal of 0 bases from V and 7 bases from J, the junction contained 3 bases not matched to a gene. The germline CDR1 and CDR2 sequences are MNHEY and SVGEGT. The CDR3 loop spans 15 amino acids. The CDR3 nucleotides read TGTGCCAGCAGTTACTCGACAGGGGGCCGAAATGAGCAGTTCTTC. Amino acid sequence: CASSYSTGGRNEQFF.

The chain recombines TRBV27 with TRBJ1-5; the D is unclear. The CDR3 is 14 residues long. Germline CDR1 MNHEY, CDR2 SMNVEV (reference sequence). Trimming took off 6 bases at V and 2 bases at J, with 11 bases between the two ends. The CDR3 loop reads CASSASQGNQPQHF. In DNA form, the CDR3 reads TGTGCCAGCAGCGCCAGCCAGGGCAATCAGCCCCAGCATTTT.

This clone has only one observation. The chain is built from TRBV6-2 or TRBV6-3 and TRBJ1-5; 7 nucleotides line up with TRBD1. Germline loops: CDR1 MNHEY, CDR2 SVGEGT. The CDR3 runs 15 residues. V lost 0 bases and J lost 3; bases outside the gene matches: 2. Here the CDR3 reads CASSYSGTANQPQHF. CDR3 nucleotides: TGTGCCAGCAGTTACTCCGGGACAGCCAATCAGCCCCAGCATTTT.

On this clone: Other DNA sequences of this sample code for an identical CDR3. This chain links TRBV6-2 or TRBV6-3 with TRBJ1-5, with D tentatively TRBD1 (5 bases). V was pared by 2 bases and J by 7 bases, with 12 bases between. Germline V gives CDR1 MNHEY, CDR2 SVGEGT. The CDR3 spans 14 residues. CDR3 sequence (DNA): TGTGCCAGCAGTTACGGGCAGGGAGGACAGCCCCAGCATTTT. It yields the protein CASSYGQGGQPQHF.

V and J are TRBV19 and TRBJ1-5; D possibly corresponds to TRBD1 (6 bases). V was shortened by 3 bases and J by 2 bases, with 17 bases between the two germline ends. CDR1 is LNHDA and CDR2 is SQIVND in the germline V gene (reference sequence). The CDR3 spans 17 residues. The CDR3 region has the DNA TGTGCCAGTAGTATGGTTATTGGCAGGGGAGGCAATCAGCCCCAGCATTTT. This encodes CASSMVIGRGGNQPQHF.